The next 19 T cell receptor beta chains were all read from a single sample in a study of regulatory T cells in long-lasting Graves disease (dated by TCRdb to about 2021). Libraries were prepared through multiplex PCR. Sequencing was carried out with an Illumina HiSeq 4000. To build TCR beta libraries, CDR3 regions were amplified by Arm-PCR using iRepertoire HTBI primers. Starting from the raw public reads, TCRdb applied fastp trimming at Q25, assembled clones with MiXCR and retained in-frame beta chains. Each CDR3 protein appears once, grouped with its most common genes and DNA. For this sample the table gives under 300,000 distinct CDR3 sequences, of which roughly 21% were detected only once. The top ten clonotypes cover roughly 13% of the sample. In light of the paper, this sample's time point label describes: newly diagnosed GD, antithyroid drugs for less than 3 months. RNA was extracted from PBMCs in TRIzol for both TCR sequencing and RNA sequencing.

Specimen: peripheral blood mononuclear cells (PBMCs), collected at new diagnosis, from a patient treated with antithyroid drugs. Receptors were obtained from a female donor with Graves disease.

At least ten counts were recorded for this clonotype. This rearrangement joins TRBV19 to TRBJ2-2; 9 bases fit TRBD2. Germline-derived CDR1 and CDR2 are LNHDA and SQIVND (reference sequence). CDR3 length: 15 residues. The V and J ends lost 6 bases and 4 bases, in that order; junction bases with no gene match: 6. The CDR3 loop is CASRVAGVGTGELFF. CDR3 in DNA: TGTGCCAGTAGGGTAGCGGGAGTCGGCACCGGGGAGCTGTTTTTT.

This clonotype appeared many times. J is TRBJ1-4 and V is TRBV24-1; no firm D call. Germline assignment: CDR1 KGHDR and CDR2 SFDVKD. Trimming took off 3 bases at V and 3 bases at J, with 13 bases between the two ends. CDR3 length equals 16 residues. The chain's CDR3 is CATSDGQPSANEKLFF. Here the CDR3 DNA reads TGTGCCACCAGTGATGGTCAGCCAAGTGCTAATGAAAAACTGTTTTTT.

At least ten counts were recorded for this clonotype. The V gene is TRBV4-1, the J gene TRBJ1-5; D is unclear. Trimming removed 0 bases at V and 4 bases at J, with 7 bases between. Germline CDR1 is MGHRA and CDR2 is YSYEKL. The CDR3 extends over 14 amino acids. The CDR3 DNA reads as TGCGCCAGCAGCCAAGAAAGGTATAATCAGCCCCAGCATTTT. It is translated as CASSQERYNQPQHF.

The V and J genes are TRBV7-9 and TRBJ2-7; D possibly corresponds to TRBD2 (6 bases). V shed 5 bases and J shed 4 bases, with 15 bases lying between them. Per the germline V gene, CDR1 is SEHNR and CDR2 is FQNEAQ (reference sequence). The CDR3 runs 14 residues. The CDR3 region is CASSPKRVTYEQYF. The CDR3, as DNA: TGTGCCAGCAGCCCTAAGCGGGTTACTTACGAGCAGTACTTC.

This clonotype was counted ten times or more. The chain is built from TRBV15 and TRBJ2-1; perhaps TRBD2 as D (5 bases). There are 13 residues in the CDR3. V was trimmed by 8 bases and J by 6 bases, leaving 14 bases between them. The germline CDR1 and CDR2 sequences are LNHNV and YYDKDF (reference sequence). In DNA, the CDR3 is TGTGCCACCCGGGAAACTGGTCGCAATGAGCAGTTCTTC. Protein product: CATRETGRNEQFF.

The rearrangement joins TRBV5-1 to TRBJ2-3; 9 nucleotides line up with TRBD2. This CDR3 has 16 residues. Trimming removed 4 bases from V and 3 bases from J; junction bases left unmatched: 9. Germline CDR1 and CDR2: SGHRS and YFSETQ. The CDR3 coding sequence is TGCGCCAGCAGCACCGCCGCTAGCGGGATGACAGATACGCAGTATTTT. Amino acids: CASSTAASGMTDTQYF.

This clonotype was seen repeatedly, ten times or more. V usage is TRBV2 and J usage is TRBJ1-1; TRBD1 is a possible D gene (6 bases). V was pared by 7 bases and J by 11 bases, with 17 bases between. The CDR3 sequence is 12 residues long. Germline-derived CDR1 and CDR2 are SNHLY and FYNNEI. CDR3 bases: TGTGCCAGCACAGAATACCTCAGGGGCGCTTTCTTT. Translation: CASTEYLRGAFF.

In this sample, this clonotype turned up many times. The rearrangement links TRBV7-2 to TRBJ2-1; 10 positions agree with TRBD2. CDR1 is SGHTA, CDR2 FQGNSA, per germline. The CDR3 covers 15 residues. J lost 5 bases, V lost 6 bases, and 7 bases had no gene match. Here the CDR3 reads CASRRLAGFHNEQFF. Here the CDR3 DNA reads TGTGCCAGCAGAAGACTAGCGGGCTTCCACAATGAGCAGTTCTTC.

This clonotype has a count of ten or more. CDR3 residues: CSARQGGGLEKLFF. The DNA of the CDR3 is TGCAGTGCTAGACAGGGTGGGGGCCTGGAAAAACTGTTTTTT. This chain connects TRBV20-1 to TRBJ1-4; a possible D gene is TRBD1 (6 bases). With 2 bases removed from V and 8 bases from J, the gap between germline ends came to 15 bases. Germline CDR1 and CDR2: DFQATT and SNEGSKA (reference sequence). This CDR3 region has 14 residues.

This clonotype appeared many times. The chain has TRBV30 and TRBJ1-4, with no clear D. V lost 4 bases, J lost 6 bases, and 15 bases lay in between. The CDR3 length is 14 residues. CDR1 and CDR2 from the germline V gene are GTSNPN and SVGIG (reference sequence). This CDR3 is CAWNRMSQDEKLFF. CDR3 sequence (DNA): TGTGCCTGGAACCGAATGTCGCAGGATGAAAAACTGTTTTTT.

This clonotype was detected many times. The chain links TRBV5-5 to TRBJ2-7; maybe TRBD1 (6 bases). Trimming took off 0 bases at V and 3 bases at J, with 16 bases between the two ends. CDR1 and CDR2 (germline): SGHKS, YYEKEE (reference sequence). This CDR3 is 16 amino acids long. This CDR3 is CASSLVVQGSVYEQYF. DNA for the CDR3: TGTGCCAGCAGCTTGGTGGTCCAGGGGAGCGTCTACGAGCAGTACTTC.

This clonotype was seen at least ten times. The gene calls are TRBV2 and TRBJ1-6; D might be TRBD1 (5 bases). Trimming removed 7 bases at V and 8 bases at J, with 12 bases between. The CDR3 runs to 13 residues. In germline, CDR1 is SNHLY, CDR2 FYNNEI. CDR3 nucleotide sequence: TGTGCCAGCACATCCCAGGGTCATTCACCCCTCCACTTT. This codes for CASTSQGHSPLHF.

This clonotype was found many times. J is TRBJ1-2 and V is TRBV12-3 or TRBV12-4; 9 bases agree with TRBD1. V was clipped by 6 bases and J by 4 bases; unmatched bases: 6. This CDR3 is built from 14 residues. The CDR3 sequence is CASSGTGIGYGYTF. The CDR3 DNA follows: TGTGCCAGCAGCGGGACAGGGATTGGCTATGGCTACACCTTC.

Many counts were recorded for this clonotype. This chain joins TRBV15 and TRBJ1-1, with 8 bases that match TRBD1. Per germline, CDR1 LNHNV and CDR2 YYDKDF (reference sequence). The CDR3 length is 15 residues. V shed 5 bases, J shed 4 bases, and the junction held 9 bases outside the gene matches. The CDR3 DNA reads as TGTGCCACCAGCCAACCAGGGGGCGCGTCCACTGAAGCTTTCTTT. The encoded protein is CATSQPGGASTEAFF.

Note on this clonotype: This may be a read error, as it is one base from a much larger clone. CDR3 loop: CASSGPPGTGASTDTQYF. CDR3 sequence (DNA): TGTGCCAGCAGTGGACCACCCGGGACCGGTGCTAGCACAGATACGCAGTATTTT. V usage is TRBV6-2 or TRBV6-3 and J usage is TRBJ2-3; D is tentatively TRBD1 or TRBD2 (5 bases each). There are 18 residues in the CDR3. Per the germline V gene, CDR1 is MNHEY and CDR2 is SVGEGT. Trimming took off 5 bases at V and 0 bases at J, with 21 bases between the two ends.

This clonotype was seen ten or more times. V usage is TRBV5-1 and J usage is TRBJ2-3; 13 nucleotides line up with TRBD2. The germline gives CDR1 SGHRS, CDR2 YFSETQ. V lost 4 bases, J lost 7 bases, and 12 bases stayed unmatched. The CDR3 loop spans 17 amino acids. CDR3 region: CASSTSLLAGGPNTQYF. The CDR3 DNA follows: TGCGCCAGCAGCACCTCTTTACTAGCGGGGGGGCCTAATACGCAGTATTTT. The whole variable domain, remainder taken from reference TRBV5-1 and TRBJ2-3, is KAGVTQTPRYLIKTRGQQVTLSCSPISGHRSVSWYQQTPGQGLQFLFEYFSETQRNKGNFPGRFSGRQFSNSRSEMNVSTLELGDSALYLCASSTSLLAGGPNTQYFGPGTRLTVL.

The rearrangement links TRBV19 to TRBJ2-3; 13 bases are a match to TRBD2. In germline, CDR1 is LNHDA, CDR2 SQIVND (reference sequence). V shed 6 bases and J 6 bases; nucleotides not matched to a gene: 9. This CDR3 is 16 amino acids long. The CDR3 region has the DNA TGTGCCAGTAGCAAGACGACTAGCGGGGGGTCTGATACGCAGTATTTT. Translation: CASSKTTSGGSDTQYF.

Notes on this clonotype: A much bigger clone sits one base away, suggesting this may be a read error. This CDR3 fails to terminate in the conserved phenylalanine or tryptophan, so it likely reflects a read error. V usage is TRBV29-1 and J usage is TRBJ2-1, with no clear D. The CDR3 has 13 amino acids. CDR1 and CDR2 from the germline V gene are SQVTM and ANQGSEA. V was trimmed by 7 bases and J by 4 bases, leaving 14 bases between them. CDR3 in DNA: TGCAGCGGAAGGGAAGGGCCATACAATGAGCAGTTCCTC. Translation gives CSGREGPYNEQFL.

This clonotype was counted ten times or more. The chain recombines TRBV7-9 with TRBJ2-7, with 8 bases matching TRBD2. CDR1 SEHNR and CDR2 FQNEAQ come from the germline V gene (reference sequence). The CDR3 runs 14 residues. V dropped 5 bases and J dropped 0; count of bases not matched to a gene: 3. CDR3: CASSTAGGSYEQYF. In DNA, the CDR3 is TGTGCCAGCAGCACCGCGGGGGGCTCCTACGAGCAGTACTTC.